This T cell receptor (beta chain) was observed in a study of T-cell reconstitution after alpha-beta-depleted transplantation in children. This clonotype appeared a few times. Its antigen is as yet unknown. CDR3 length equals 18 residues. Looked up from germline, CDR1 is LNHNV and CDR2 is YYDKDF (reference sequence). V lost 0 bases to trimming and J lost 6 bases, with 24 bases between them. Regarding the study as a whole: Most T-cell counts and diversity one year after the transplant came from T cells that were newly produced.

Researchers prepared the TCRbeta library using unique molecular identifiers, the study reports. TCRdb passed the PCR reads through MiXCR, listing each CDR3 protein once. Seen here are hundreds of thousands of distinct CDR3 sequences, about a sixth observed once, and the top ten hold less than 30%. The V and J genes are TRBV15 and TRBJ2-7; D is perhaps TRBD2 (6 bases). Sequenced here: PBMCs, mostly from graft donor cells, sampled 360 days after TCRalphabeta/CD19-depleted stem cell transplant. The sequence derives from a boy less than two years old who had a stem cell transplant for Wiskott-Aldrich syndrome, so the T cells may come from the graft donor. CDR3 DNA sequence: TGTGCCACCAGCAGAGACCCACTAGCTAAGGCTAGCGAGGGCGAGCAGTACTTC. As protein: CATSRDPLAKASEGEQYF.